The 21 T cell receptor beta chains in this list originate from one sample, sequenced in a study of T cells after yellow fever vaccination (dated by TCRdb to about 2019). The library relied on 5' RACE. Sequencing relied on an Illumina NovaSeq 6000. TCRdb reprocessed the public reads (quality trimming at Q25 with fastp, clone calling with MiXCR) and kept in-frame beta chains. Each record represents a unique CDR3 protein, reported with the most common genes and DNA among its rows. The sample yields a few hundred thousand distinct CDR3 sequences; about 3.5% were counted once. Around 19% of the sample rests with the top ten. Read against the paper, the sample's treatment or condition label means: live attenuated yellow fever vaccine strain. The sequencing here drew on PBMCs, taken 15 days after the yellow fever booster vaccination. These receptors were taken from a young man who received the YFV17D yellow fever vaccine.

Ten or more counts support this clonotype. This chain joins TRBV20-1 and TRBJ2-1; TRBD2 matches 13 bases. V was pared by 0 bases and J by 5 bases, with 4 bases of the junction left unmatched. Germline V gives CDR1 DFQATT, CDR2 SNEGSKA (reference sequence). CDR3 size: 16 residues. CDR3 DNA sequence: TGCAGTGCTAGAGACCGACTAGCGGGGGGAGACAATGAGCAGTTCTTC. Its translation is CSARDRLAGGDNEQFF.

At least ten counts were recorded for this clonotype. The genes are TRBV7-8 and TRBJ2-1; 8 positions match TRBD2. The V segment lost 6 bases and the J segment 1 base; nucleotides outside the gene matches: 11. The germline V gene has CDR1 SGHVS and CDR2 FQNEAQ. CDR3 length equals 17 residues. The CDR3 loop is CASRYQSGGSSYNEQFF. The DNA of the CDR3 is TGTGCCAGCAGATATCAGTCGGGGGGGTCGTCCTACAATGAGCAGTTCTTC. The variable domain in full, with the rest retrieved from reference TRBV7-8 and TRBJ2-1, is GAGVSQSPRYKVAKRGQDVALRCDPISGHVSLFWYQQALGQGPEFLTYFQNEAQLDKSGLPSDRFFAERPEGSVSTLKIQRTQQEDSAVYLCASRYQSGGSSYNEQFFGPGTRLTVL.

This clonotype occurred a few times. The gene calls are TRBV5-1 and TRBJ2-5, with D tentatively TRBD1 (5 bases). There are 18 residues in the CDR3. Germline CDR1 SGHRS, CDR2 YFSETQ. V was shortened by 0 bases and J by 5 bases, with 23 bases between the two germline ends. CDR3: CASSLGAGFPPRLETQYF. Here the CDR3 DNA reads TGCGCCAGCAGCTTGGGGGCAGGGTTTCCCCCAAGACTGGAGACCCAGTACTTC.

This clonotype appeared many times. The genes are TRBV28 and TRBJ1-1; TRBD1 is a possible D gene (6 bases). The CDR3 consists of 14 residues. Germline lookup yields CDR1 MDHEN and CDR2 SYDVKM. V lost 6 bases and J lost 8, with 19 bases in between. CDR3 bases: TGTGCCAGCAGCCCCGGACAGACCCAGGGGGAAGCTTTCTTT. This gives the protein CASSPGQTQGEAFF.

Many counts were recorded for this clonotype. V gene TRBV5-1 combines with J gene TRBJ2-3; D is perhaps TRBD1 (5 bases). The CDR3 loop spans 17 amino acids. V lost 4 bases, J lost 0 bases, and 18 bases lay in between. Germline CDR1 and CDR2: SGHRS and YFSETQ. CDR3: CASSAPGADPSTDTQYF. Written as DNA, the CDR3 is TGCGCCAGCAGCGCGCCTGGGGCTGACCCTAGCACAGATACGCAGTATTTT.

For this clonotype: A much bigger clone sits one base away, suggesting this may be a read error. V and J are TRBV5-1 and TRBJ2-1; the match to TRBD1 covers 8 bases. The V and J ends lost 4 bases and 2 bases, in that order; junction bases with no gene match: 8. Germline lookup yields CDR1 SGHRS and CDR2 YFSETQ. This CDR3 comprises 16 residues. CDR3 protein: CASSPGWTGTYNEQFF. CDR3 nucleotides: TGCGCCAGCAGCCCGGGGTGGACAGGGACCTACAATGAGCAGTTCTTC.

In this sample, this clonotype turned up many times. The V and J genes are TRBV20-1 and TRBJ1-2, with D unclear. The CDR3 totals 10 residues. Germline V gives CDR1 DFQATT, CDR2 SNEGSKA (reference sequence). The V gene lost 3 bases and the J gene lost 3 bases, with 2 bases spanning the gap. CDR3 protein: CSASDYGYTF. CDR3 DNA sequence: TGCAGTGCTAGTGACTATGGCTACACCTTC.

At least ten counts were recorded for this clonotype. The chain combines TRBV20-1 with TRBJ2-3, with 11 bases lining up with TRBD2. CDR3 size: 17 residues. CDR1 DFQATT and CDR2 SNEGSKA come from the germline V gene (reference sequence). V was pared by 0 bases and J by 6 bases, with 11 bases of the junction left unmatched. This chain's CDR3 is CSARDPGSGGAADTQYF. The CDR3 DNA sequence: TGCAGTGCTAGAGATCCGGGTAGCGGGGGGGCCGCGGATACGCAGTATTTT.

This clonotype was seen ten or more times. The chain links TRBV5-1 to TRBJ2-5, with 11 bases matching TRBD2. This CDR3 spans 14 amino acids. The germline gives CDR1 SGHRS, CDR2 YFSETQ. Trimming at V came to 5 bases and at J to 6 bases, leaving 6 bases not matched to a gene. The CDR3 DNA sequence: TGCGCCAGCAGGACCGGACTAGCGGGCCAGACCCAGTACTTC. Translating it yields CASRTGLAGQTQYF.

The CDR3 region is CASSVTGWGQPQHF. CDR3 nucleotide sequence: TGTGCCAGCAGCGTAACGGGGTGGGGACAGCCCCAGCATTTT. V and J are TRBV9 and TRBJ1-5; unclear D gene. Germline V gives CDR1 SGDLS, CDR2 YYNGEE. The length of the CDR3 is 14 residues. The V and J ends lost 1 base and 7 bases respectively, with 12 bases between them.

CDR3 residues: CASSPDRVTSYNEQFF. DNA for the CDR3: TGTGCCAGCAGCCCGGACAGGGTTACGTCCTACAATGAGCAGTTCTTC. V is TRBV7-2 and J is TRBJ2-1, with 8 bases that match TRBD1. The CDR3 covers 16 residues. Germline values: CDR1 SGHTA, CDR2 FQGNSA. The trim removed 5 bases at V and 1 base at J, leaving 7 bases unmatched.

Many counts were recorded for this clonotype. The V gene is TRBV7-2, the J gene TRBJ1-6; possibly TRBD1 for D (6 bases). The ends were cut back, 5 bases at V and 7 bases at J, with 12 bases in the middle. Germline V CDR1 and CDR2: SGHTA, FQGNSA. The CDR3 has 14 residues. CDR3 in DNA: TGTGCCAGCAGCCCTGCTCAGGGGAATTCACCCCTCCACTTT. Translating gives CASSPAQGNSPLHF. Looking up the rest from reference TRBV7-2 and TRBJ1-6 gives the full variable domain: GAGVSQSPSNKVTEKGKDVELRCDPISGHTALYWYRQSLGQGLEFLIYFQGNSAPDKSGLPSDRFSAERTGGSVSTLTIQRTQQEDSAVYLCASSPAQGNSPLHFGNGTRLTVT.

Only a few counts were recorded for this clonotype. Its ends do not fully match the called genes, so a read error is possible. DNA of the CDR3: TGTGCCAGCAGTAAACAGGGGGATAGCACTCAGCCCCAGCATTTT. Protein product: CASSKQGDSTQPQHF. This chain uses TRBV6-5 with TRBJ1-5; 8 positions agree with TRBD1. Germline V gene sequence: CDR1 MNHEY, CDR2 SVGAGI. This CDR3 comprises 15 residues.

This clonotype was seen repeatedly, ten times or more. This chain links TRBV24-1 with TRBJ2-2; D gene ambiguous. V was clipped by 7 bases and J by 0 bases, with 11 bases between them. This CDR3 is built from 15 residues. The V gene's germline CDR1 is KGHDR and CDR2 SFDVKD. This CDR3 is CATRGMTANTGELFF. CDR3 coding DNA: TGTGCCACCAGGGGTATGACGGCGAACACCGGGGAGCTGTTTTTT.

This clonotype was seen repeatedly, ten times or more. The CDR3 DNA reads TGTGCCAGCAGACTGGGGGGGGGCAATCAGCCCCAGCATTTT. Its protein product is CASRLGGGNQPQHF. The chain couples TRBV12-3 or TRBV12-4 to TRBJ1-5; D is possibly TRBD1 (5 bases). The CDR3 totals 14 residues. V was trimmed by 6 bases and J by 2 bases, leaving 11 bases between them.

There are many counts of this clonotype. V is TRBV7-2 and J is TRBJ2-7; unclear D gene. V was pared by 1 base and J by 4 bases, with 17 bases between. There are 16 residues in the CDR3. CDR1 SGHTA and CDR2 FQGNSA come from the germline V gene. CDR3 DNA: TGTGCCAGCAGCTTAGTAGGGAAAGGGCAGTCGTACGAGCAGTACTTC. Encoded protein: CASSLVGKGQSYEQYF.

This clonotype was detected ten times or more. The rearrangement links TRBV6-1 to TRBJ2-1; D may correspond to TRBD1 or TRBD2 (6 bases each). The CDR3 is made up of 15 amino acids. Per the germline V gene, CDR1 is MNHNS and CDR2 is SASEGT. Trimming stripped 3 bases from V and 8 bases from J, with 17 bases between. The CDR3: CASSEGPGANHEQFF. The CDR3 DNA sequence: TGTGCCAGCAGTGAGGGGCCGGGGGCCAACCATGAGCAGTTCTTC.

The chain has TRBV30 and TRBJ2-2; 8 bases are shared with TRBD1. The J segment lost 7 bases and the V segment lost 4 bases, leaving 11 bases of the junction unmatched. Germline V gene lookup returns CDR1 GTSNPN and CDR2 SVGIG (reference sequence). This CDR3 is built from 15 residues. This CDR3 is CAWKGRRGLSGELFF. The CDR3 DNA reads as TGTGCCTGGAAGGGTCGCAGGGGGCTCAGCGGGGAGCTGTTTTTT.

This clonotype was counted many times. The V call is TRBV5-5, the J call TRBJ2-7; D is unclear. The CDR3 loop spans 13 amino acids. V lost 1 base and J 1 base, leaving 6 bases between the germline ends. In germline, CDR1 is SGHKS, CDR2 YYEKEE (reference sequence). The CDR3 region has the DNA TGTGCCAGCAGCTTGTTGTCATCCTACGAGCAGTACTTC. Translation gives CASSLLSSYEQYF.

In this sample, this clonotype turned up many times. The chain links TRBV15 to TRBJ1-1; D gene ambiguous. Germline loops: CDR1 LNHNV, CDR2 YYDKDF (reference sequence). The CDR3 contains 12 residues. Deletions cut 5 bases from V and 2 bases from J, with 6 bases between. In DNA, the CDR3 is TGTGCCACCAGCGGGAGAAACACTGAAGCTTTCTTT. It is translated as CATSGRNTEAFF.

The sample holds many counts of this clonotype. V and J are TRBV21-1 and TRBJ2-7; the table's D call TRBD1 went unverified against the DNA. TRBV21-1 is deemed a pseudogene. The length of the CDR3 is 14 residues. CDR3 DNA sequence: TGTGCCAGCAGCAAAAGGGACAGCTCCTACGAGCAGTACGTC. This gives the protein CASSKRDSSYEQYV.